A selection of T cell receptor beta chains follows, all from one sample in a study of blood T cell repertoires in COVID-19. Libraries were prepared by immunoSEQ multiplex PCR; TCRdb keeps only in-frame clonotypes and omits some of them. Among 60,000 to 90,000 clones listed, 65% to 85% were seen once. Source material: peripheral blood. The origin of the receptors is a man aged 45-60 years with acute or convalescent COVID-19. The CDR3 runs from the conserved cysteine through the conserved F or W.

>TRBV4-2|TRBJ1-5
CASSQAGDRAPNQPQHF
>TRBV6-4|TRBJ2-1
CASSDSYGRSYNEQFF
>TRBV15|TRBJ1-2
CATSSTLFDNYGYTF
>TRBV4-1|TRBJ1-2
CASSQWTGEKGYGYTF
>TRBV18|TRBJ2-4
CASSLGWGDIQYF
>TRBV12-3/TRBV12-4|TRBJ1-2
CASRRQVNYGYTF
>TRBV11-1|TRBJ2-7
CASSPGTDQYEQYF
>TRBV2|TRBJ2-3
CASSLGQITDTQYF
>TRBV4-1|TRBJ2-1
CASSQESGGNNEQFF
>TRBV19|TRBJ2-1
CASSIGTSGGYEQFF
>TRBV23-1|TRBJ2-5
CASNFCKLQETQYF
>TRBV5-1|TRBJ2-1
CASSLDWSYNEQFF
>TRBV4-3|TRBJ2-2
CASSQVGQGRTGELFF
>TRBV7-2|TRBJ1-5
CASSSTGGNQPQHF
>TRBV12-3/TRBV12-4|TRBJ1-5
CASSLAENQPQHF
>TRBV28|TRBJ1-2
CASDTGGASYTF
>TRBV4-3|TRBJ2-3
CASSQQGWVAGGDTQYF
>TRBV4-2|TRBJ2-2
CASSHPIAGDANTGELFF
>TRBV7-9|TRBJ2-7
CASTRTSGPSYEQYF
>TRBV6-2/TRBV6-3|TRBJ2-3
CASSRDSPADTQYF
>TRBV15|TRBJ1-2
CATSRGGQGFGYTF
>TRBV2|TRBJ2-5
CASRDRGSHRETQYF
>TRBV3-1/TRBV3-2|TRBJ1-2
CASSQDYAGGYTF
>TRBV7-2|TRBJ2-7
CASSSRGTGGPYEQYF
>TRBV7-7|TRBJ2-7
CASSLTVYAEQYF
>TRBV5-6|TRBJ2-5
CASSLAQIQETQYF
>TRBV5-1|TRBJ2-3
CATRGPSGGLPLLTDTQYF
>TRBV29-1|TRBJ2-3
CSVGKGGLAEYTDTQYF
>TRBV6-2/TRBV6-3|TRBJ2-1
CASSSAPSGGNNEQFF
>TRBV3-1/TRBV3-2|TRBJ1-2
CASSQEGTLGYGYTF
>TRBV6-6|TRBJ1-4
CASSPLTGGGEKLFF
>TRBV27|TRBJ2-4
CASSQEAVGNIQYF
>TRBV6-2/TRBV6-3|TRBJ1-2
CASSKTGGYGYTF
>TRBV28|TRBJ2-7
CASSPLAAYEQYF
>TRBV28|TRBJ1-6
CASSPSDRYNSPLHF
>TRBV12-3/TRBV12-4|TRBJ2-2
CASSLGGGELFF
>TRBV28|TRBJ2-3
CASSLGRGGDTQYF
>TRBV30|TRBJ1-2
CALTDFYGYTF
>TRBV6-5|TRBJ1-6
CASSYSKGVGDSPLHF
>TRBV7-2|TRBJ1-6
CASSLGSENSPLHF
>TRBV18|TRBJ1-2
CASSPYGQTNYGYTF
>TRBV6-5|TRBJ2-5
CASNGLNQETQYF
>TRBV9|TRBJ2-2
CASSLRTEGSGELFF
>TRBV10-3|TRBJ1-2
CAIRASDSGYGYTF
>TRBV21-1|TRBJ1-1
CASSKVAGDTEAFF
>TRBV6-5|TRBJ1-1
CASSYVSAGLRTEAFF
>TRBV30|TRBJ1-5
CAWSETGPETQHF
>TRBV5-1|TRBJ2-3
CASSLGGDTQYF